One and the same sample provided the 23 T cell receptor beta chains below, sequenced in a study of blood T cells in healthy people across ages. For the second PCR, which ran for roughly 7 to 11 cycles, a sample-barcoded 5' primer and a J-beta primer mix were used. TCRdb reprocessed the 5' RACE reads via MiXCR and lists one record per CDR3 protein. The sample contains over a million distinct CDR3 sequences, approximately 42% of which appear only once. Sequences were obtained from blood. Source of these receptors: a woman aged 18-29 years in good health.

The CDR3, as DNA: TGTGCCATCAGGACTAGCGGGAGGGGCCTTGGGTACGAGCAGTACTTC. This codes for CAIRTSGRGLGYEQYF. The rearrangement links TRBV10-3 to TRBJ2-7, with 14 bases fitting TRBD2. The germline gives CDR1 ENHRY, CDR2 SYGVKD. The CDR3 totals 16 residues. The V and J ends lost 6 bases and 4 bases, in that order; junction bases with no gene match: 8.

V gene TRBV12-3 or TRBV12-4 combines with J gene TRBJ1-6; D possibly corresponds to TRBD1 (6 bases). V was clipped by 5 bases and J by 8 bases, with 13 bases between them. The CDR3 totals 14 residues. In nucleotides, the CDR3 is TGTGCCAGCAGTGAGGGGGATCCGGATTCACCCCTCCACTTT. Its translation: CASSEGDPDSPLHF.

The rearrangement links TRBV20-1 to TRBJ2-5, with 9 bases lining up with TRBD2. Germline CDR1 DFQATT, CDR2 SNEGSKA (reference sequence). CDR3 size: 16 residues. Trimming cost V 1 base and J 11 bases; bases outside gene matches: 17. This CDR3 reads CSARGSAGGQGNEQYF. CDR3 bases: TGCAGTGCTAGAGGCTCAGCGGGGGGCCAGGGTAATGAGCAGTACTTC.

In this sample, this clonotype turned up a few times. This chain links TRBV6-6 with TRBJ1-4, with 9 bases that match TRBD1. The CDR3 is 15 residues long. V lost 7 bases and J lost 8; bases outside the gene matches: 11. Germline V CDR1 and CDR2: MNHNY, SVGAGI (reference sequence). Here the CDR3 DNA reads TGTGCCAGCACCTCGGGGTACAGGGGGCGGGAAAAACTGTTTTTT. Protein: CASTSGYRGREKLFF.

This clonotype was picked up a small number of times. The chain is built from TRBV7-9 and TRBJ1-6; 7 bases line up with TRBD1. The V gene end was trimmed by 5 bases and the J gene end by 7 bases; junction bases not matched to a gene: 11. CDR1 is SEHNR and CDR2 is FQNEAQ in the germline V gene (reference sequence). The CDR3 covers 16 residues. The CDR3 region has the DNA TGTGCCAGCAGCATGTCCCCGACAGGGTACAATTCACCCCTCCACTTT. Amino acid sequence: CASSMSPTGYNSPLHF.

The genes are TRBV20-1 and TRBJ2-4; D perhaps matches TRBD2 (5 bases). The tail of the sequence fits TRBJ2-5 better, so the J call may be wrong. The V gene's germline CDR1 is DFQATT and CDR2 SNEGSKA (reference sequence). The CDR3 length is 14 residues. The CDR3 sequence: CSASGNSYSETQYF. CDR3 DNA sequence: TGCAGTGCTAGCGGGAACTCCTATTCGGAGACCCAGTACTTC.

The chain carries TRBV20-1 and TRBJ2-1, with D perhaps matching TRBD1 or TRBD2 (6 bases each). The DNA end is a closer match to TRBJ2-7, so the J assignment may be wrong. CDR1 DFQATT and CDR2 SNEGSKA come from the germline V gene (reference sequence). The CDR3 runs 15 residues. CDR3 nucleotides: TGCAGTGCTGTCCACGTGTCTAGGGGGGCCAATGAGCAGTACTTC. Protein product: CSAVHVSRGANEQYF.

The J gene is TRBJ1-5, the V gene TRBV4-3; 8 nucleotides line up with TRBD1. V was clipped by 2 bases and J by 5 bases; unmatched bases: 2. The CDR3 extends over 14 amino acids. CDR1 LGHNA and CDR2 YSLEER come from the germline V gene. In DNA form, the CDR3 reads TGCGCCAGCAGCCAATCAGGGGGCCATCAGCCCCAGCATTTT. This gives the protein CASSQSGGHQPQHF.

This clonotype was recorded a few times. This chain connects TRBV27 to TRBJ2-3; 10 positions agree with TRBD2. This CDR3 has 17 amino acids. Trimming cost V 0 bases and J 7 bases; bases outside gene matches: 10. Per germline, CDR1 MNHEY and CDR2 SMNVEV (reference sequence). CDR3 loop: CASSLSRTSGTKNTQYF. The CDR3 region has the DNA TGTGCCAGCAGTTTATCGAGGACTAGCGGAACCAAAAATACGCAGTATTTT.

This clonotype was observed a handful of times. This chain joins TRBV12-3 or TRBV12-4 and TRBJ2-1; possibly TRBD2 for D (7 bases). Trimming removed 3 bases from V and 6 bases from J, with 12 bases in between. This CDR3 comprises 14 residues. CDR3 sequence: CASSLGGALNEQFF. CDR3 coding DNA: TGTGCCAGCAGTTTGGGGGGGGCCCTCAATGAGCAGTTCTTC.

V and J are TRBV15 and TRBJ1-2; D remains unclear. In germline, CDR1 is LNHNV, CDR2 YYDKDF (reference sequence). The CDR3 totals 13 residues. Trimming took off 0 bases at V and 12 bases at J, with 14 bases between the two ends. DNA of the CDR3: TGTGCCACCAGCAGAGATATAGTAAGGGAGCACACCTTC. Translating it yields CATSRDIVREHTF.

This chain joins TRBV7-9 and TRBJ1-1, with 9 nucleotides matching TRBD1. Germline lookup yields CDR1 SEHNR and CDR2 FQNEAQ (reference sequence). The CDR3 covers 15 residues. Trimming removed 4 bases from V and 5 bases from J; junction bases left unmatched: 8. CDR3 protein: CASSYLQGAMTEAFF. DNA for the CDR3: TGTGCCAGCAGCTACCTACAGGGGGCAATGACTGAAGCTTTCTTT.

The chain links TRBV4-1 to TRBJ1-5; 7 nucleotides align to TRBD1. The V gene end was trimmed by 0 bases and the J gene end by 6 bases; junction bases not matched to a gene: 2. The CDR3 has 14 amino acids. Per the germline V gene, CDR1 is MGHRA and CDR2 is YSYEKL. The chain's CDR3 is CASSQETGTQPQHF. CDR3 DNA: TGCGCCAGCAGCCAAGAGACAGGGACTCAGCCCCAGCATTTT.

The chain uses TRBV12-3 or TRBV12-4 and TRBJ1-2; 9 nucleotides match TRBD1. The CDR3 length is 15 residues. Trimming at V came to 5 bases and at J to 4 bases, leaving 8 bases not matched to a gene. The DNA for the CDR3 is TGTGCCAGCAGTCATCGGGGACAGGGACCCTATGGCTACACCTTC. Its translation is CASSHRGQGPYGYTF.

The chain is built from TRBV20-1 and TRBJ2-3; perhaps TRBD2 as D (5 bases). The length of the CDR3 is 15 residues. The germline gives CDR1 DFQATT, CDR2 SNEGSKA (reference sequence). With 0 bases removed from V and 2 bases from J, the gap between germline ends came to 12 bases. CDR3 bases: TGCAGTGCTAGAGATTGGAGGAGAGACACAGATACGCAGTATTTT. Residues: CSARDWRRDTDTQYF.

This chain's CDR3 is CASSYSSSGGVGYTF. DNA for the CDR3: TGTGCCAGCAGTTACTCGTCCTCGGGAGGTGTTGGCTACACCTTC. V is TRBV6-5 and J is TRBJ1-2; D not certain. The ends were cut back, 0 bases at V and 7 bases at J, with 15 bases in the middle. CDR3 length: 15 amino acids. The germline gives CDR1 MNHEY, CDR2 SVGAGI.

This chain's CDR3 is CASSPPLGQRGYHTQYF. DNA of the CDR3: TGCGCCAGCAGCCCCCCCCTTGGCCAGCGGGGGTATCATACGCAGTATTTT. The gene calls are TRBV4-1 and TRBJ2-3; 8 bases map to TRBD2. The J segment lost 7 bases and the V segment lost 4 bases, leaving 16 bases of the junction unmatched. The germline CDR1 and CDR2 sequences are MGHRA and YSYEKL. The CDR3 contains 17 residues.

This clonotype appeared a few times. The chain joins TRBV6-1 to TRBJ2-7, with 10 bases aligning to TRBD1. Per the germline V gene, CDR1 is MNHNS and CDR2 is SASEGT. Unmatched junction bases numbered 1, after V lost 3 bases and J lost 2 bases. The CDR3 is 14 residues long. CDR3 DNA: TGTGCCAGCAGTGATGGGACAGGGGCCTACGAGCAGTACTTC. Amino acids: CASSDGTGAYEQYF.

This clonotype was seen more than once but under ten times. The chain employs TRBV12-3 or TRBV12-4 and TRBJ1-4; 9 positions agree with TRBD1. Trimming took 5 bases from V and 2 from J; bases not matched to a gene: 6. The CDR3 sequence is 16 residues long. The CDR3 DNA reads TGTGCCAGCAGTGCCAAACAGGGGGCGACTAATGAAAAACTGTTTTTT. Encoded protein: CASSAKQGATNEKLFF.

The chain has TRBV10-3 and TRBJ2-3, with 7 positions matching TRBD2. CDR3 length: 14 residues. V lost 6 bases, J lost 2 bases, and 5 bases stayed unmatched. The germline CDR1 and CDR2 sequences are ENHRY and SYGVKD. The CDR3 DNA is TGTGCCATCAGGGAAGCGGGGATCACAGATACGCAGTATTTT. Protein sequence: CAIREAGITDTQYF.

This rearrangement joins TRBV15 to TRBJ2-3, with a possible D match to TRBD2 (5 bases). Germline CDR1 reads LNHNV; CDR2 reads YYDKDF (reference sequence). The CDR3 has 16 amino acids. V was cut by 3 bases and J by 1 base, with 14 bases left in between. CDR3: CATSSPSRGGTDTQYF. The CDR3 coding sequence is TGTGCCACCAGCAGTCCCTCCCGGGGAGGCACAGATACGCAGTATTTT.

The J gene is TRBJ2-1, the V gene TRBV6-6; TRBD2 agrees at 8 bases. TRBJ2-7 explains the end of the DNA better; the J call may be wrong. Germline CDR1 reads MNHNY; CDR2 reads SVGAGI (reference sequence). The CDR3 extends over 15 amino acids. Here the CDR3 DNA reads TGTGCCAGCAGTTACGGGTCTAGCGGGTACAATGAGCAGTACTTC. Residues: CASSYGSSGYNEQYF.

This clonotype appeared a few times. V gene TRBV11-2 combines with J gene TRBJ2-2, with D unclear. V was pared by 5 bases and J by 1 base, with 11 bases between. Germline V gene lookup returns CDR1 SGHAT and CDR2 FQNNGV. The CDR3 totals 15 residues. The CDR3 DNA reads TGTGCCAGCAGCCCGGTTCCGCAGAACACCGGGGAGCTGTTTTTT. This sequence encodes CASSPVPQNTGELFF.